A selection of T cell receptor beta chains follows, all from one sample in a study of blood T cell repertoires in COVID-19. The data were produced by immunoSEQ multiplex PCR, yet TCRdb's version contains in-frame clones alone and is incomplete. The profile covers tens of thousands of clones, with around nine tenths appearing a single time and roughly 5% taken by the ten largest. Sequenced sample: peripheral blood. The receptors originated from a woman older than 75 with acute or convalescent COVID-19. Each CDR3 is given with its conserved first and last residue. The D gene is left open where the match is weak. The size entry is marked missing in some rows and otherwise reads once, few, many or a size class.

abundance: NA; len: 14; v_gene: TRBV18; j_gene: TRBJ1-2; d_gene: NA; CDR3nt: TGTGCCAGCTCACCAAACGGGGAAAGGAAAGGCTACACCTTC; CDR3aa: CASSPNGERKGYTF
abundance: NA; len: 14; v_gene: TRBV18; j_gene: TRBJ2-1; d_gene: TRBD1; CDR3nt: TGTGCCAGCTCACGCCAGGGGGCCTACAATGAGCAGTTCTTC; CDR3aa: CASSRQGAYNEQFF
abundance: once; len: 16; v_gene: TRBV19; j_gene: TRBJ2-2; d_gene: TRBD2; CDR3nt: TGTGCCAGTAGTTTCAGACTAGCGGGAGATACCGGGGAGCTGTTTTTT; CDR3aa: CASSFRLAGDTGELFF
abundance: NA; len: 16; v_gene: TRBV3-1/TRBV3-2; j_gene: TRBJ1-6; d_gene: NA; CDR3nt: TGTGCCAGCAGCCAAGACGACAGGAGATATAATTCACCCCTCCACTTT; CDR3aa: CASSQDDRRYNSPLHF
abundance: once; len: 15; v_gene: TRBV7-2; j_gene: TRBJ1-4; d_gene: NA; CDR3nt: TGTGCCAGCAGCTTAGTGCTCGGACAAGGCGAAAAACTGTTTTTT; CDR3aa: CASSLVLGQGEKLFF
abundance: few; len: 16; v_gene: TRBV7-8; j_gene: TRBJ2-3; d_gene: TRBD1; CDR3nt: TGTGCCAGCAGCCAACCCCCAGGGGGCACCACAGATACGCAGTATTTT; CDR3aa: CASSQPPGGTTDTQYF
abundance: NA; len: 13; v_gene: TRBV19; j_gene: TRBJ1-5; d_gene: NA; CDR3nt: TGTGCCACCGCGGACACTTTCAATCAGCCCCAGCATTTT; CDR3aa: CATADTFNQPQHF
abundance: NA; len: 12; v_gene: TRBV12-3/TRBV12-4; j_gene: TRBJ1-1; d_gene: NA; CDR3nt: TGTGCCAGCAGTTTATGGCAGGGAGAAGCTTTCTTT; CDR3aa: CASSLWQGEAFF
abundance: NA; len: 17; v_gene: TRBV30; j_gene: TRBJ2-7; d_gene: TRBD2; CDR3nt: TGTGCCTGGAGTGCTCCTTCCCCCGGGACTAGCTTCTACGAGCAGTACTTC; CDR3aa: CAWSAPSPGTSFYEQYF
abundance: NA; len: 16; v_gene: TRBV15; j_gene: TRBJ2-5; d_gene: TRBD1; CDR3nt: TGTGCCACCAGCAGAGACGGGACAGGGGTGTCGGAGACCCAGTACTTC; CDR3aa: CATSRDGTGVSETQYF
abundance: NA; len: 14; v_gene: TRBV6-5; j_gene: TRBJ2-5; d_gene: TRBD2; CDR3nt: TGTGCCAGCCGGACTAGCGGGGATCAAGAGACCCAGTACTTC; CDR3aa: CASRTSGDQETQYF
abundance: NA; len: 15; v_gene: TRBV7-2; j_gene: TRBJ1-6; d_gene: TRBD1; CDR3nt: TGTGCCAGCAGCTTAGACAGGGGAGAAATCGAACCCCTCCACTTT; CDR3aa: CASSLDRGEIEPLHF
abundance: NA; len: 16; v_gene: TRBV4-3; j_gene: TRBJ1-6; d_gene: NA; CDR3nt: TGCGCCAGCAGCCAAGTCTCCAGGCTCTATAATTCACCCCTCCACTTT; CDR3aa: CASSQVSRLYNSPLHF
abundance: few; len: 14; v_gene: TRBV3-1/TRBV3-2; j_gene: TRBJ2-2; d_gene: TRBD2; CDR3nt: TGTGCCAGCAAGGAGCGGGGCCTCACCGGGGAGCTGTTTTTT; CDR3aa: CASKERGLTGELFF
abundance: NA; len: 13; v_gene: TRBV19; j_gene: TRBJ1-1; d_gene: TRBD1; CDR3nt: TGTGCCAGTAGTATCCAGGGGGCAGCTGAAGCTTTCTTT; CDR3aa: CASSIQGAAEAFF
abundance: NA; len: 18; v_gene: TRBV5-4; j_gene: TRBJ2-1; d_gene: NA; CDR3nt: TGTGCCAGCAGCTCAGGGGGTAGCGGGGCCTCCTCCTACAATGAGCAGTTCTTC; CDR3aa: CASSSGGSGASSYNEQFF
abundance: NA; len: 14; v_gene: TRBV6-2/TRBV6-3; j_gene: TRBJ2-7; d_gene: TRBD2; CDR3nt: TGTGCCAGCAGCCCTTTTAGCGGGGGGTACGAGCAGTACTTC; CDR3aa: CASSPFSGGYEQYF
abundance: NA; len: 14; v_gene: TRBV29-1; j_gene: TRBJ2-3; d_gene: TRBD2; CDR3nt: TGCAGCGTTAGGACTAGCAGTAGCACAGATACGCAGTATTTT; CDR3aa: CSVRTSSSTDTQYF
abundance: NA; len: 16; v_gene: TRBV4-1; j_gene: TRBJ2-1; d_gene: NA; CDR3nt: TGCGCCAGCAGCTCATCCCCGGGGGGCCTCAACAATGAGCAGTTCTTC; CDR3aa: CASSSSPGGLNNEQFF
abundance: NA; len: 15; v_gene: TRBV19; j_gene: TRBJ1-5; d_gene: NA; CDR3nt: TGTGCCAGTATGGGGGGGGTCTGGGAGAATCAGCCCCAGCATTTT; CDR3aa: CASMGGVWENQPQHF
abundance: NA; len: 14; v_gene: TRBV5-1; j_gene: TRBJ2-7; d_gene: NA; CDR3nt: TGCGCCAGCAGCCCGGAGGACGGTTCCTACGAGCAGTACTTC; CDR3aa: CASSPEDGSYEQYF
abundance: NA; len: 15; v_gene: TRBV15; j_gene: TRBJ1-5; d_gene: NA; CDR3nt: TGTGCCACCAGCAGAGTCGGCCAGGGCAATCAGCCCCAGCATTTT; CDR3aa: CATSRVGQGNQPQHF
abundance: NA; len: 16; v_gene: TRBV29-1; j_gene: TRBJ2-1; d_gene: TRBD2; CDR3nt: TGCAGCGTTGAGACTAGCGGGGGCGGCGTCTACAATGAGCAGTTCTTC; CDR3aa: CSVETSGGGVYNEQFF
abundance: few; len: 13; v_gene: TRBV4-2; j_gene: TRBJ1-4; d_gene: NA; CDR3nt: TGTGCCAGCAGCCAAGATGCGGGCGAAAAACTGTTTTTT; CDR3aa: CASSQDAGEKLFF
abundance: NA; len: 15; v_gene: TRBV6-5; j_gene: TRBJ2-7; d_gene: TRBD1; CDR3nt: TGTGCCAGCAGTTACCGCGGGACAGGGGCCCACGAGCAGTACTTC; CDR3aa: CASSYRGTGAHEQYF
abundance: NA; len: 15; v_gene: TRBV5-1; j_gene: TRBJ1-2; d_gene: NA; CDR3nt: TGCGCCAGCAGCTTGCGGAACAGGGCGAACTATGGCTACACCTTC; CDR3aa: CASSLRNRANYGYTF
abundance: NA; len: 16; v_gene: TRBV9; j_gene: TRBJ1-6; d_gene: TRBD1; CDR3nt: TGTGCCAGCAGCGGGGGACAGGGGGCCCTCAATTCACCCCTCCACTTT; CDR3aa: CASSGGQGALNSPLHF
abundance: NA; len: 18; v_gene: TRBV7-9; j_gene: TRBJ2-1; d_gene: TRBD2; CDR3nt: TGTGCCAGCAGCCCTAGACTAGCGGGGCCCTCCTCCTACAATGAGCAGTTCTTC; CDR3aa: CASSPRLAGPSSYNEQFF
abundance: NA; len: 16; v_gene: TRBV2; j_gene: TRBJ1-3; d_gene: NA; CDR3nt: TGTGCCAGCAGCGAAATGGCCGTCCTGTCCGGAAACACCATATATTTT; CDR3aa: CASSEMAVLSGNTIYF
abundance: NA; len: 15; v_gene: TRBV19; j_gene: TRBJ1-2; d_gene: NA; CDR3nt: TGTGCCAGTAGTATTTCGGCAGGCACAAACTATGGCTACACCTTC; CDR3aa: CASSISAGTNYGYTF
abundance: NA; len: 12; v_gene: TRBV5-1; j_gene: TRBJ1-2; d_gene: NA; CDR3nt: TGCGCCAGCAGCTCCTACGACTATGGCTACACCTTC; CDR3aa: CASSSYDYGYTF
abundance: NA; len: 14; v_gene: TRBV7-2; j_gene: TRBJ1-1; d_gene: NA; CDR3nt: TGTGCCAGCAGCGCTGGAGGAGGGAACACTGAAGCTTTCTTT; CDR3aa: CASSAGGGNTEAFF
abundance: NA; len: 14; v_gene: TRBV6-2/TRBV6-3; j_gene: TRBJ2-7; d_gene: NA; CDR3nt: TGTGCCAGCAGTTCCTGGGGGGGCACCTACGAGCAGTACTTC; CDR3aa: CASSSWGGTYEQYF
abundance: NA; len: 15; v_gene: TRBV5-1; j_gene: TRBJ1-5; d_gene: NA; CDR3nt: TGCGCCAGCAGCTTGGCCGGGGTGGAAGGTCAGCCCCAGCATTTT; CDR3aa: CASSLAGVEGQPQHF
abundance: NA; len: 14; v_gene: TRBV6-5; j_gene: TRBJ1-2; d_gene: TRBD1; CDR3nt: TGTGCCAGCAGCCGGGACAGCAGCTCCTATGGCTACACCTTC; CDR3aa: CASSRDSSSYGYTF
abundance: NA; len: 16; v_gene: TRBV5-6; j_gene: TRBJ2-5; d_gene: TRBD2; CDR3nt: TGTGCCAGCAGCATTTCTAGCGGGGGGGCAAAGGAGACCCAGTACTTC; CDR3aa: CASSISSGGAKETQYF
abundance: once; len: 16; v_gene: TRBV3-1/TRBV3-2; j_gene: TRBJ2-3; d_gene: TRBD1; CDR3nt: TGTGCCAGCAGCCCACCCGGGACAGGGGGAACAGATACGCAGTATTTT; CDR3aa: CASSPPGTGGTDTQYF
abundance: NA; len: 14; v_gene: TRBV4-2; j_gene: TRBJ2-7; d_gene: NA; CDR3nt: TGTGCCAGCAGCCAAGACCCGAGGGCCTACGAGCAGTACTTC; CDR3aa: CASSQDPRAYEQYF
abundance: NA; len: 13; v_gene: TRBV5-1; j_gene: TRBJ1-1; d_gene: NA; CDR3nt: TGCGCCAGCAGCTTGGCAGGGAACACTGAAGCTTTCTTT; CDR3aa: CASSLAGNTEAFF
abundance: NA; len: 13; v_gene: TRBV27; j_gene: TRBJ2-7; d_gene: NA; CDR3nt: TGTGCCAGCAGTTTTCTAGGGGGTGGAGAGCAGTACTTC; CDR3aa: CASSFLGGGEQYF
abundance: NA; len: 18; v_gene: TRBV27; j_gene: TRBJ2-5; d_gene: TRBD1; CDR3nt: TGTGCCAGCAGCCGGGACAGGGGGCCCTCAAACGAATTCGAGACCCAGTACTTC; CDR3aa: CASSRDRGPSNEFETQYF
abundance: NA; len: 14; v_gene: TRBV7-2; j_gene: TRBJ1-2; d_gene: NA; CDR3nt: TGTGCCAGCAGCCCCTTGACAGTGCACTATGGCTACACCTTC; CDR3aa: CASSPLTVHYGYTF
abundance: NA; len: 16; v_gene: TRBV9; j_gene: TRBJ2-2; d_gene: TRBD2; CDR3nt: TGTGCCAGTCAAAAAATAGCGGGAGGGCTGACCGGGGAGCTGTTTTTT; CDR3aa: CASQKIAGGLTGELFF
abundance: NA; len: 12; v_gene: TRBV3-1/TRBV3-2; j_gene: TRBJ1-2; d_gene: NA; CDR3nt: TGTGCCAGCAGCCAAGGGGGGGTAGGCTACACCTTC; CDR3aa: CASSQGGVGYTF
abundance: NA; len: 17; v_gene: TRBV11-2; j_gene: TRBJ1-4; d_gene: TRBD1; CDR3nt: TGTGCCAGCAGCTTACCTCCCGGGACAGCCGTGAATGAAAAACTGTTTTTT; CDR3aa: CASSLPPGTAVNEKLFF
abundance: NA; len: 16; v_gene: TRBV11-2; j_gene: TRBJ2-1; d_gene: TRBD1; CDR3nt: TGTGCCAGCAGCTTACCCCCCGGGACAGGCCACAATGAGCAGTTCTTC; CDR3aa: CASSLPPGTGHNEQFF
abundance: NA; len: 15; v_gene: TRBV5-1; j_gene: TRBJ1-3; d_gene: NA; CDR3nt: TGCGCCAGCAGCTTCGGACAGTCCTCTGGAAACACCATATATTTT; CDR3aa: CASSFGQSSGNTIYF
abundance: few; len: 15; v_gene: TRBV11-2; j_gene: TRBJ2-7; d_gene: NA; CDR3nt: TGTGCCAGCAGCTTAGGTCCATATCCTACGATGGAGCAGTACTTC; CDR3aa: CASSLGPYPTMEQYF
abundance: NA; len: 17; v_gene: TRBV7-8; j_gene: TRBJ2-2; d_gene: TRBD2; CDR3nt: TGTGCCAGCAGCTTAGCCCCGGGACTAGGGAACACCGGGGAGCTGTTTTTT; CDR3aa: CASSLAPGLGNTGELFF
abundance: NA; len: 15; v_gene: TRBV10-3; j_gene: TRBJ2-1; d_gene: TRBD2; CDR3nt: TGTGCCACTCACGAGAGCGGGAGCTCCTACAATGAGCAGTTCTTC; CDR3aa: CATHESGSSYNEQFF
abundance: NA; len: 12; v_gene: TRBV6-5; j_gene: TRBJ1-1; d_gene: NA; CDR3nt: TGTGCCAGCAGTTACTCGACAGGCCCGGCTTTCTTT; CDR3aa: CASSYSTGPAFF
abundance: NA; len: 13; v_gene: TRBV16; j_gene: TRBJ1-1; d_gene: NA; CDR3nt: TGTGCCAGCAGCCCTATTCGGAACACTGAAGCTTTCTTT; CDR3aa: CASSPIRNTEAFF
abundance: NA; len: 15; v_gene: TRBV19; j_gene: TRBJ2-5; d_gene: TRBD1; CDR3nt: TGTGCCAGTAGTATTTCGAGACAGGGGGGCGAGACCCAGTACTTC; CDR3aa: CASSISRQGGETQYF